A single sample is the source of the 3 T cell receptor beta chains below, sequenced in a study of response to subunit inactivated influenza vaccine. TCRdb independently ran MiXCR on the RT-PCR reads; one entry per CDR3 protein. Of 700,000 to 800,000 distinct CDR3 sequences in the sample, about 18% were seen once. Sequenced material: PBMCs from blood, taken roughly 5 days after vaccination. The receptors come from a man aged 50-60 years who received an inactivated influenza vaccine.

This chain joins TRBV10-3 and TRBJ2-3; D gene unclear. V lost 0 bases and J 2 bases, leaving 15 bases between the germline ends. CDR3 length: 17 residues. CDR1 and CDR2 from the germline V gene are ENHRY and SYGVKD. In DNA, the CDR3 is TGTGCCATCAGTGAGTCGTGGGTTGAGAGATACACAGATACGCAGTATTTT. Protein product: CAISESWVERYTDTQYF.

The chain has TRBV20-1 and TRBJ2-7; a possible D gene is TRBD1 (6 bases). This CDR3 has 15 residues. Trimming shortened V by 5 bases and J by 2 bases, and 19 bases separated the two germline ends. From germline, CDR1 is DFQATT and CDR2 SNEGSKA (reference sequence). CDR3 bases: TGCAGTGCTGCGAACCCGGGACACGGAGCCTACGAGCAGTACTTC. It translates to CSAANPGHGAYEQYF.

This clonotype was observed once. The chain combines TRBV5-1 with TRBJ1-2; tentatively, D is TRBD1 (6 bases). Germline V gene lookup returns CDR1 SGHRS and CDR2 YFSETQ. The CDR3 extends over 16 amino acids. The V gene lost 0 bases and the J gene lost 8 bases, with 20 bases spanning the gap. CDR3 protein: CASSLGGQPDRIGYTF. The CDR3 coding sequence is TGCGCCAGCAGCTTGGGTGGACAGCCCGATCGGATAGGCTACACCTTC.